A selection of T cell receptor beta chains follows, all from one sample in a study of beta chain features in type 1 diabetes. The method was immunoSEQ multiplex PCR; TCRdb's version includes in-frame clones alone and lacks a portion of them. Of around 70,000 clones listed, roughly 49% are singletons. Input material: central memory CD4+ T cells from blood. These receptor sequences come from a man aged 30-40 years with type 1 diabetes. Each CDR3 is given with its conserved first and last residue. D genes are given only for firm matches. Only part of the rows carry a size: once, few, many, or a class if the clone is expanded.

CATSREGGRGAGWPQHF TGTGCCACCAGCAGAGAAGGGGGGAGGGGGGCCGGGTGGCCCCAGCATTTT TRBV15 NA TRBJ1-5 few
CASSHDSYEQYF TGCGCCAGCAGCCATGACAGCTACGAGCAGTACTTC TRBV4-1 NA TRBJ2-7 once
CASRQRVRGTGELFF TGTGCCAGCCGCCAAAGGGTCCGGGGCACCGGGGAGCTGTTTTTT TRBV5-8 NA TRBJ2-2 NA
CASSQTGFEAFF TGTGCCAGCAGTCAGACAGGGTTCGAAGCTTTCTTT TRBV2 TRBD1 TRBJ1-1 few
CASSLGADYNEQFF TGCGCCAGCAGCTTGGGAGCCGACTACAATGAGCAGTTCTTC TRBV5-1 NA TRBJ2-1 few
CASSLAYRDRVTDTQYF TGTGCCAGCAGCTTAGCGTACCGGGACAGGGTCACAGATACGCAGTATTTT TRBV7-9 TRBD1 TRBJ2-3 few
CASSPDRGQETQYF TGTGCCAGCAGCCCCGACAGGGGCCAAGAGACCCAGTACTTC TRBV7-9 TRBD1 TRBJ2-5 NA
CAWSRTENTEAFF TGTGCCTGGAGCAGGACAGAGAACACTGAAGCTTTCTTT TRBV30 NA TRBJ1-1 few
CASSEEGFYGYTF TGCGCCAGCAGTGAAGAGGGATTCTATGGCTACACCTTC TRBV10-1 NA TRBJ1-2 NA
CASSLSLAGVNEQFF TGTGCCAGCAGCTTATCACTAGCGGGAGTAAATGAGCAGTTCTTC TRBV11-2 TRBD2 TRBJ2-1 NA
CASSARYF TGTGCCAGCAGCGCTAGGTATTTT TRBV9 NA TRBJ2-3 NA
CASSSTGGVTEAFF TGCGCCAGCAGCTCGACAGGGGGGGTCACTGAAGCTTTCTTT TRBV5-1 TRBD1 TRBJ1-1 NA
CSVLVAGSYEQYF TGCAGCGTTTTGGTAGCGGGCAGCTACGAGCAGTACTTC TRBV29-1 TRBD2 TRBJ2-7 NA
CASSLAGGHDTQYF TGTGCCAGCAGCTTAGCGGGGGGGCACGATACGCAGTATTTT TRBV7-9 NA TRBJ2-3 NA
CASSLAPRLAGGETQYF TGTGCCAGCAGCTTAGCCCCAAGACTAGCGGGAGGAGAGACCCAGTACTTC TRBV7-2 TRBD2 TRBJ2-5 few
CASSSDRVAEAFF TGTGCCAGCAGCTCGGACAGGGTAGCTGAAGCTTTCTTT TRBV7-2 TRBD1 TRBJ1-1 few
CASRSQLAGEYEQYF TGTGCCAGCAGGTCCCAACTAGCGGGAGAGTACGAGCAGTACTTC TRBV4-2 TRBD2 TRBJ2-7 once
CASSLRGDRGTYEQYF TGTGCCAGCAGTTTAAGGGGGGACAGGGGCACCTACGAGCAGTACTTC TRBV27 TRBD1 TRBJ2-7 NA
CATKGSGEETQYF TGTGCCACGAAAGGATCGGGGGAAGAGACCCAGTACTTC TRBV19 NA TRBJ2-5 few
CASNTGKNYNQPQHF TGTGCCAGCAACACCGGGAAGAACTACAATCAGCCCCAGCATTTT TRBV2 NA TRBJ1-5 NA
CAWSVKAASGANVLTF TGTGCCTGGAGTGTCAAGGCGGCCTCTGGGGCCAACGTCCTGACTTTC TRBV30 NA TRBJ2-6 NA
CASSLAAGFYEQYF TGTGCCAGCAGCTTAGCAGCGGGCTTTTACGAGCAGTACTTC TRBV7-9 NA TRBJ2-7 NA
CASSSPGSSYEQYF TGTGCCAGCAGTTCGCCGGGAAGCTCCTACGAGCAGTACTTC TRBV6-6 NA TRBJ2-7 NA
CASTGLGAYEQYF TGTGCCTCCACCGGACTAGGGGCCTACGAGCAGTACTTC TRBV30 TRBD2 TRBJ2-7 NA
CASSLGSVLSTDTQYF TGTGCCAGCAGCTTAGGATCGGTCCTTAGCACAGATACGCAGTATTTT TRBV7-9 NA TRBJ2-3 NA
CAWSLGYGDREQYF TGTGCCTGGAGTCTCGGTTACGGGGATCGCGAGCAGTACTTC TRBV30 NA TRBJ2-7 NA
CASSDYDILYGYTF TGCGCCAGCAGTGACTACGACATTCTCTATGGCTACACCTTC TRBV10-2 NA TRBJ1-2 NA
CAREGAKNIQYF TGTGCCAGGGAGGGGGCCAAAAACATTCAGTACTTC TRBV27 NA TRBJ2-4 NA
CASSTGSNTEAFF TGTGCCAGCAGCACAGGATCGAACACTGAAGCTTTCTTT TRBV2 NA TRBJ1-1 NA
CASSSPREGDGHGYTF TGTGCCAGCAGTTCCCCGAGGGAAGGCGATGGTCATGGCTACACCTTC TRBV6-5 NA TRBJ1-2 NA
CASSSRQGPNLPQETQYF TGTGCCAGCAGCTCCCGACAGGGGCCGAACCTGCCTCAAGAGACCCAGTACTTC TRBV5-4 TRBD1 TRBJ2-5 few